The text below deals with one TCR beta chain. This specimen comes from a study of blood T cell repertoires in COVID-19. The wider study: PBMCs, B-cell-depleted T cells, or T cells provided the cDNA or gDNA that made up the material.

CDR3 length: 16 amino acids. V lost 5 bases, J lost 1 base, and 18 bases lay in between. Germline CDR1 is MGHRA and CDR2 is YSYEKL. The data were produced by immunoSEQ multiplex PCR, yet TCRdb's version contains in-frame clones alone and is incomplete. Here the sample spans nearly 250,000 clones, roughly 83% being singletons. The chain uses TRBV4-1 and TRBJ2-7; D is possibly TRBD2 (7 bases). This TCR was recovered from a woman in her forties or fifties who had recovered from COVID-19. Input material: PBMCs or T cells enriched from blood (not recorded which). CDR3 protein: CASSAHYRGASYEQYF. CDR3 DNA sequence: TGCGCCAGCAGCGCACACTATCGGGGGGCGTCCTACGAGCAGTACTTC.